The 13 T cell receptor beta chains below all came from one sample that was sequenced in a study of T cell repertoires in cytomegalovirus infection. TCRdb recomputed calls from the reads with MiXCR, one row per CDR3 protein. The top ten clones hold roughly 18% of a sample with about 140,000 distinct CDR3 sequences, about 6.5% of them seen once. Sequenced material: PBMCs. The receptors were gathered from a human donor in good health (CMV status not recorded). Some clones in this sample may be carry-over from other donors' samples.

This clonotype has a count of ten or more. The chain recombines TRBV5-6 with TRBJ2-1; 12 bases are shared with TRBD2. Unmatched junction bases numbered 8, after V lost 4 bases and J lost 9 bases. Germline lookup yields CDR1 SGHDT and CDR2 YYEEEE. This CDR3 region has 15 residues. The CDR3 loop is CASSPLAGGPSEQFF. CDR3 nucleotide sequence: TGTGCCAGCAGCCCCCTAGCGGGGGGGCCAAGTGAGCAGTTCTTC.

This clonotype was seen at least ten times. This rearrangement joins TRBV29-1 to TRBJ2-6; D might be TRBD1 or TRBD2, each matching 5 bases. This CDR3 region has 16 residues. Trimming pared 3 bases from V and 2 bases from J, leaving 14 bases between. Germline V gives CDR1 SQVTM, CDR2 ANQGSEA. CDR3 nucleotide sequence: TGCAGCGTTGATCTAGGTGTGGGGGCTGGGGCCAACGTCCTGACTTTC. It yields the protein CSVDLGVGAGANVLTF.

This clonotype has ten or more counts. The V and J genes are TRBV4-1 and TRBJ1-1, with D hard to call. Germline CDR1 reads MGHRA; CDR2 reads YSYEKL. This CDR3 contains 16 residues. V lost 0 bases and J 4 bases, leaving 15 bases between the germline ends. The CDR3 DNA reads as TGCGCCAGCAGCCAAGAACCGAAGAGACCGCCCACTGAAGCTTTCTTT. Translating it yields CASSQEPKRPPTEAFF.

This clonotype came up many times. The J gene is TRBJ2-7, the V gene TRBV7-2; 9 bases are a match to TRBD2. Trimming took 5 bases from V and 2 from J; bases not matched to a gene: 7. The germline V gene has CDR1 SGHTA and CDR2 FQGNSA. This CDR3 region has 15 residues. The CDR3 sequence: CASSASGGTPYEQYF. The CDR3 region has the DNA TGTGCCAGCAGCGCCAGCGGGGGGACGCCCTACGAGCAGTACTTC. Together with reference TRBV7-2 and TRBJ2-7, the CDR3 gives the full variable domain: GAGVSQSPSNKVTEKGKDVELRCDPISGHTALYWYRQSLGQGLEFLIYFQGNSAPDKSGLPSDRFSAERTGGSVSTLTIQRTQQEDSAVYLCASSASGGTPYEQYFGPGTRLTVT.

This clonotype occurred many times. The chain uses TRBV5-5 and TRBJ2-5; the D gene is possibly TRBD2 (5 bases). V lost 4 bases and J lost 5, with 15 bases in between. Germline CDR1 and CDR2: SGHKS and YYEKEE (reference sequence). The CDR3 consists of 14 residues. In DNA form, the CDR3 reads TGTGCCAGCAGCCCCGGGGTCCGGAGGGAGACCCAGTACTTC. Translated: CASSPGVRRETQYF.

This clonotype appeared a few times. V is TRBV20-1 and J is TRBJ1-1, with 8 bases lining up with TRBD1. Losses at the gene ends were 6 bases for V and 3 bases for J; bases not matched to a gene: 9. Looked up from germline, CDR1 is DFQATT and CDR2 is SNEGSKA (reference sequence). This CDR3 is built from 14 residues. The CDR3 DNA reads as TGCAGTGCCCCTCAGGGGGCGGAGGACACTGAAGCTTTCTTT. The encoded protein is CSAPQGAEDTEAFF.

The table lists this clonotype with many counts. The chain has TRBV7-3 and TRBJ1-1; maybe TRBD1 (5 bases). Looked up from germline, CDR1 is SGHTA and CDR2 is FQGTGA. V dropped 1 base and J dropped 1 base, with 10 bases sitting between them. This CDR3 has 15 residues. CDR3 in amino acids: CASSLMGGGNTEAFF. DNA for the CDR3: TGTGCCAGCAGCTTAATGGGGGGTGGGAACACTGAAGCTTTCTTT.

In this sample, this clonotype turned up many times. The chain uses TRBV10-3 and TRBJ1-2; weak D call: TRBD1 (5 bases). The germline V gene has CDR1 ENHRY and CDR2 SYGVKD. Trimming shortened V by 6 bases and J by 5 bases, and 10 bases separated the two germline ends. The CDR3 spans 12 residues. The CDR3 sequence is CAISSGRYGYTF. In nucleotides, the CDR3 is TGTGCCATCAGCTCAGGGAGATATGGCTACACCTTC.

The V call is TRBV28, the J call TRBJ1-6; TRBD1 agrees at 9 bases. V dropped 7 bases and J dropped 7; count of bases not matched to a gene: 8. The CDR3 sequence is 15 residues long. Germline lookup yields CDR1 MDHEN and CDR2 SYDVKM. The CDR3 DNA reads TGTGCCAGCATCCCGGGACAGGGTGGGAATTCACCCCTCCACTTT. Its protein product is CASIPGQGGNSPLHF.

At least ten counts were recorded for this clonotype. The chain joins TRBV2 to TRBJ2-5, with 8 bases matching TRBD2. The CDR3 runs to 14 residues. Germline CDR1 SNHLY, CDR2 FYNNEI. Trimming cost V 4 bases and J 3 bases; bases outside gene matches: 4. CDR3: CASSAGLAEETQYF. The CDR3 DNA sequence: TGTGCCAGCAGTGCCGGACTAGCCGAAGAGACCCAGTACTTC.

This clonotype has a count of ten or more. The chain combines TRBV7-2 with TRBJ2-5; D may correspond to TRBD1 or TRBD2 (6 bases each). V lost 5 bases to trimming and J lost 4 bases, with 14 bases between them. The CDR3 sequence is 14 residues long. In germline, CDR1 is SGHTA, CDR2 FQGNSA. CDR3 nucleotides: TGTGCCAGCAGCCCCCACGGGGGCGCAGAGACCCAGTACTTC. It is translated as CASSPHGGAETQYF. Drawing the rest from reference TRBV7-2 and TRBJ2-5, the complete variable domain is GAGVSQSPSNKVTEKGKDVELRCDPISGHTALYWYRQSLGQGLEFLIYFQGNSAPDKSGLPSDRFSAERTGGSVSTLTIQRTQQEDSAVYLCASSPHGGAETQYFGPGTRLLVL.

This clonotype has at least ten counts. The chain couples TRBV7-8 to TRBJ1-1; 10 bases map to TRBD1. V gave up 2 bases and J gave up 5 bases; unmatched junction bases: 8. Per the germline V gene, CDR1 is SGHVS and CDR2 is FQNEAQ. The CDR3 totals 16 residues. The CDR3 loop is CASSLLGQGRWTEAFF. The CDR3 region has the DNA TGTGCCAGCAGCTTACTGGGACAGGGGCGTTGGACTGAAGCTTTCTTT.

This clonotype was picked up many times. The CDR3, as DNA: TGTGCCAGCAGCTCGGGAGCAGGGGCCCTTAACACTGAAGCTTTCTTT. It encodes CASSSGAGALNTEAFF. The chain has TRBV7-9 and TRBJ1-1; possibly TRBD1 for D (6 bases). The CDR3 contains 16 residues. V dropped 4 bases and J dropped 2 bases, with 17 bases sitting between them. Germline assignment: CDR1 SEHNR and CDR2 FQNEAQ (reference sequence).